This T cell receptor (beta chain) was recovered during a study of patients and donors after allogeneic stem cell transplantation. The CDR3 covers 13 residues. Germline CDR1 and CDR2: SQVTM and ANQGSEA. V lost 4 bases and J 3 bases, leaving 9 bases between the germline ends. This clonotype was observed a few times. TCRdb used MiXCR to reprocess the RT-PCR reads, holding one entry per CDR3 protein. The repertoire holds roughly 230,000 distinct CDR3 sequences, roughly 13% seen once, with around a tenth in the top ten. The chain employs TRBV29-1 and TRBJ2-2; D is undetermined. The clonotype originates from a human donor who was either an allogeneic HSCT recipient or a stem cell or donor lymphocyte infusion donor (not recorded which). It is not recorded whose cells these are; they may come from a transplant donor. The sample consisted of blood, either unsorted or a sorted T cell fraction (not recorded which). As DNA, the CDR3 is TGCAGCGTTGTTTCTCCTTACACCGGGGAGCTGTTTTTT. Protein: CSVVSPYTGELFF.